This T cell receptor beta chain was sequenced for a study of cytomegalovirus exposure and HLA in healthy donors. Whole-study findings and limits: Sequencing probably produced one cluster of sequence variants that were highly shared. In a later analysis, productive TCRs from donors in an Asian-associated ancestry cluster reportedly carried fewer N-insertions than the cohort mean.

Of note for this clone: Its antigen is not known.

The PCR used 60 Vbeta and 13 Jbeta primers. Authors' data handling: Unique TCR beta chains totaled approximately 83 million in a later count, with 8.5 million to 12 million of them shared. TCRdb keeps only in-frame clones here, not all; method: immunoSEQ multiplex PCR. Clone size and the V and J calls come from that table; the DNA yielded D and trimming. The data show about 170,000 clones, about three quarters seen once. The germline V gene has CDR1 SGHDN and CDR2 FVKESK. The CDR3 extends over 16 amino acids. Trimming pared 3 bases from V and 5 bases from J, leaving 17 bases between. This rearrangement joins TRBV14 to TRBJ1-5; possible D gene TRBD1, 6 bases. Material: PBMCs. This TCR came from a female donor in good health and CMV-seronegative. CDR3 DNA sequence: TGTGCCAGCAGCCAGCACCGCAGGGGTGCCGATCAGCCCCAGCATTTT. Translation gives CASSQHRRGADQPQHF.